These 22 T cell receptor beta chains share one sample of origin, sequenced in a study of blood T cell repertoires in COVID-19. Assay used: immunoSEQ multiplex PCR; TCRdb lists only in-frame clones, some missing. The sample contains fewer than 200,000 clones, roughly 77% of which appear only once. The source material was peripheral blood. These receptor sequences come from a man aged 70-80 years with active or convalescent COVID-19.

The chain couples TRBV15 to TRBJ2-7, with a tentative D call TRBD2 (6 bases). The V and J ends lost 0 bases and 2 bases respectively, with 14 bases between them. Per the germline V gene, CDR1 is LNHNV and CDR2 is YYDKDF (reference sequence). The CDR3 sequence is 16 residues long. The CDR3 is CATSRDGPPGAYEQYF. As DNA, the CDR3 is TGTGCCACCAGCAGAGACGGCCCTCCGGGGGCCTACGAGCAGTACTTC.

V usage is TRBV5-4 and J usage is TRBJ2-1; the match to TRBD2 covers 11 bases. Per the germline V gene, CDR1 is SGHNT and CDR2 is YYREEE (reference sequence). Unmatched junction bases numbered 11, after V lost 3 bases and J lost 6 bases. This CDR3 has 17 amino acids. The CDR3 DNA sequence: TGTGCCAGCAGCTGGGGTACAACTAGCGGGGGAATCAATGAGCAGTTCTTC. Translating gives CASSWGTTSGGINEQFF.

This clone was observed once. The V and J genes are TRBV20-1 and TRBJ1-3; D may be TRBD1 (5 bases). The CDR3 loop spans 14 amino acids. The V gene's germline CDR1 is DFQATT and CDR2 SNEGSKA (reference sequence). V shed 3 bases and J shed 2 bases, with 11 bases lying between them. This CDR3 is CSASLGTTGNTIYF. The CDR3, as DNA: TGCAGTGCTAGTTTGGGGACTACTGGAAACACCATATATTTT.

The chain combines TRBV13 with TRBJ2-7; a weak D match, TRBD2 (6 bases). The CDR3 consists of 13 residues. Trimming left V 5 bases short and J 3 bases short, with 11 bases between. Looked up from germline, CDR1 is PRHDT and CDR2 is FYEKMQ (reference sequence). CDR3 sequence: CASSTTSHYEQYF. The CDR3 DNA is TGTGCCAGCAGCACGACTAGTCACTACGAGCAGTACTTC.

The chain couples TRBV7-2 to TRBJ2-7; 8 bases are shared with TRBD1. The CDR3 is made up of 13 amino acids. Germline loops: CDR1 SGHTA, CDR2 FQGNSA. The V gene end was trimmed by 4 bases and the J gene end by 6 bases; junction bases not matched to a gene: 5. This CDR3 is CASSSGQALEQYF. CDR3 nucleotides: TGTGCCAGCAGCTCGGGACAGGCCCTCGAGCAGTACTTC.

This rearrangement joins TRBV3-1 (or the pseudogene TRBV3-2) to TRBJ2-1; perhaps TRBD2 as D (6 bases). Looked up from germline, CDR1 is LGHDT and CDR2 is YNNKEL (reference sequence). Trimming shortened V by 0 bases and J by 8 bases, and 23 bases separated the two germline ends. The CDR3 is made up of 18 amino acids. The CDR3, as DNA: TGTGCCAGCAGCCAAGATGGATCGGGCCTAGCGTCTTGGGATGAGCAGTTCTTC. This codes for CASSQDGSGLASWDEQFF.

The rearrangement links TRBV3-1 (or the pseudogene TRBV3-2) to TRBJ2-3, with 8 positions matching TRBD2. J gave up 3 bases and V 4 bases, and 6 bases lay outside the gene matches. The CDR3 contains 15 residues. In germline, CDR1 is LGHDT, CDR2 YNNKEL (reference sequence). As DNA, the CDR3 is TGTGCCAGCAGCCGTATGAGCGGGGGAACAGATACGCAGTATTTT. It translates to CASSRMSGGTDTQYF.

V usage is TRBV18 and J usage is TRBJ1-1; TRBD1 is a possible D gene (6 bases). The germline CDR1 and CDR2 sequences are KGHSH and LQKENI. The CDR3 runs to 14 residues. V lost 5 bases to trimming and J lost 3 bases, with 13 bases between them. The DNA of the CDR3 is TGTGCCAGCTCATCACAGGGAGCAGACACTGAAGCTTTCTTT. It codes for CASSSQGADTEAFF.

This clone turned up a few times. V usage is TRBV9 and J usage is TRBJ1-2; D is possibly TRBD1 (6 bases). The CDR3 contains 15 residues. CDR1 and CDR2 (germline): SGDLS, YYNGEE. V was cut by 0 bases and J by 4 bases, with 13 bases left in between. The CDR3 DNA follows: TGTGCCAGCAGCGTAGAGGCAGGGGTCCTCTATGGCTACACCTTC. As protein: CASSVEAGVLYGYTF.

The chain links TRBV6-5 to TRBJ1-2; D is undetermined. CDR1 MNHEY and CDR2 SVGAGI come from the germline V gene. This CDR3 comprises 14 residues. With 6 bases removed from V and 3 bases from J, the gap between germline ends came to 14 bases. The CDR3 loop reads CASRPGSWDYGYTF. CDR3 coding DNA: TGTGCCAGCAGGCCCGGGTCCTGGGACTATGGCTACACCTTC.

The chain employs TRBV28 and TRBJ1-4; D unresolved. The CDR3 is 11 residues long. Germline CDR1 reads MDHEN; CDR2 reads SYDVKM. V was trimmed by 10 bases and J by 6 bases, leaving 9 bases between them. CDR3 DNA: TGTGCCACCAAACCAGATGAAAAACTGTTTTTT. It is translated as CATKPDEKLFF.

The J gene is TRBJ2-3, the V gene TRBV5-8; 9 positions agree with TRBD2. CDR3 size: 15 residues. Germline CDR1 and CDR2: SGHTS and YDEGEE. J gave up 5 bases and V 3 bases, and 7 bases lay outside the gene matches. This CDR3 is CASSYSGSYGDTQYF. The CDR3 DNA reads TGTGCCAGCAGCTATAGCGGGAGTTATGGAGATACGCAGTATTTT.

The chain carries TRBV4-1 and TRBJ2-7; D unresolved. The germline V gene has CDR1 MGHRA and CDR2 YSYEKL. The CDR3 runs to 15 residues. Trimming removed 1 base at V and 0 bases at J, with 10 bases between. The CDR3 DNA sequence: TGCGCCAGCAGCCAAGCCGTCACTGGCTCCTACGAGCAGTACTTC. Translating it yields CASSQAVTGSYEQYF.

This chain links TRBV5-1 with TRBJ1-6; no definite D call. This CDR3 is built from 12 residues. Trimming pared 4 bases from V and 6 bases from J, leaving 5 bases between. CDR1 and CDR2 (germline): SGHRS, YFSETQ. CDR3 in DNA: TGCGCCAGCAGCGAGCCTAATTCACCCCTCCACTTT. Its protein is CASSEPNSPLHF.

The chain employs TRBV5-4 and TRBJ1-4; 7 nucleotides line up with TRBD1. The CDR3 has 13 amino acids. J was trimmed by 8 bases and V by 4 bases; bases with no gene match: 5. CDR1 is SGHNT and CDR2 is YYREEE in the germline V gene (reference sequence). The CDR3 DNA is TGTGCCAGCAGCCTAAAGGGGGCCGAAAAACTGTTTTTT. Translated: CASSLKGAEKLFF. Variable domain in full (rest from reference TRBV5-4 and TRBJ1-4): ETGVTQSPTHLIKTRGQQVTLRCSSQSGHNTVSWYQQALGQGPQFIFQYYREEENGRGNFPPRFSGLQFPNYSSELNVNALELDDSALYLCASSLKGAEKLFFGSGTQLSVL.

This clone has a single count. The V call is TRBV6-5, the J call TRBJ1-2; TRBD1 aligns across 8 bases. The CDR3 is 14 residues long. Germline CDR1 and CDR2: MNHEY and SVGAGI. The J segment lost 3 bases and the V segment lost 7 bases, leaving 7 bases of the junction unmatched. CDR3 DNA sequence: TGTGCCAGCACCTTGACAGGGGAGCACTATGGCTACACCTTC. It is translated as CASTLTGEHYGYTF.

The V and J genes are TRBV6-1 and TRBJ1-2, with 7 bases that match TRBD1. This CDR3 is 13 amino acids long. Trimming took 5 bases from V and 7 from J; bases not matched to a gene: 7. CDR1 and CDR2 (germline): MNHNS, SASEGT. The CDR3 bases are TGTGCCAGCAGTCCTAAAGGGGGCCGTGGCTACACCTTC. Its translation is CASSPKGGRGYTF.

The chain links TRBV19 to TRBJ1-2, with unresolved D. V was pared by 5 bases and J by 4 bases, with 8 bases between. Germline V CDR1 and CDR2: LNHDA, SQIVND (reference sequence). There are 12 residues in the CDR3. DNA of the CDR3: TGTGCCAGTAGTCCGGGAGCCTATGGCTACACCTTC. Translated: CASSPGAYGYTF.

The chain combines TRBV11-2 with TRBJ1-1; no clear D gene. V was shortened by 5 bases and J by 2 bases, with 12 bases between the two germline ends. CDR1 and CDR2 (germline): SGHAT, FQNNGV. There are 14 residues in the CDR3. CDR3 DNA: TGTGCCAGCAGCCCGAACCTACTAAACACTGAAGCTTTCTTT. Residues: CASSPNLLNTEAFF.

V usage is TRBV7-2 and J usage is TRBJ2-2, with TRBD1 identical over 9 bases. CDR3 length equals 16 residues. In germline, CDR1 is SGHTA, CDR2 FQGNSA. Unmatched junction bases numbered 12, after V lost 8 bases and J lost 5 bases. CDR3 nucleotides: TGTGCCAGCCGCTCTGGGGGGACAGGGTTTACCGGGGAGCTGTTTTTT. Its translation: CASRSGGTGFTGELFF.

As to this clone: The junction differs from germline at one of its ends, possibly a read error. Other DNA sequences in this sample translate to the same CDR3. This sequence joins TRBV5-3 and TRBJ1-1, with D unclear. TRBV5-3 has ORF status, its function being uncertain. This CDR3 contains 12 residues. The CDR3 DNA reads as TGCGCCAGAAGCTTATCGAGGGCTGAAGCTTTCTTT. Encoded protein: CARSLSRAEAFF.

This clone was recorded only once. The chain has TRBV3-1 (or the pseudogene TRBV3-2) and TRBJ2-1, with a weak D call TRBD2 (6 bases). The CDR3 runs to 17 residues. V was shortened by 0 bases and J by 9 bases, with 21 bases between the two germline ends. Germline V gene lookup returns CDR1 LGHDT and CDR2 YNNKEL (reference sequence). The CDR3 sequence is CASSQEGLERENGEQFF. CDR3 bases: TGTGCCAGCAGCCAAGAGGGCCTCGAACGGGAGAACGGTGAGCAGTTCTTC.